This T cell receptor (beta chain) was documented in a study of T cell changes during pregnancy in multiple sclerosis. Per germline, CDR1 LNHDA and CDR2 SQIVND (reference sequence). J lost 3 bases, V lost 4 bases, and 5 bases had no gene match. This CDR3 comprises 15 residues. Sequenced by immunoSEQ multiplex PCR; TCRdb stores in-frame clones only, minus some. The table records under 130,000 clones, almost 95% of them present only once. Sequenced here: peripheral blood, sampled after pregnancy. The chain carries TRBV19 and TRBJ1-4; 7 nucleotides align to TRBD1. This clonotype originated in a female donor with multiple sclerosis, enrolled in a pregnancy study. CDR3 amino acids: CASSKRTGSNEKLFF. DNA of the CDR3: TGTGCCAGTAGTAAGCGGACAGGATCTAATGAAAAACTGTTTTTT.